A selection of T cell receptor beta chains follows, all from one sample in a study of vaccination effects on CD4 cells after COVID-19. Measured with immunoSEQ multiplex PCR; TCRdb has only the in-frame clones, and not every one. Counted here are about 73,000 clones, under 85% occurring once; the ten biggest clones make up about 2.9%. No antigen has been assigned to these receptors. Material: CD4+ T cells from PBMCs cultured with HCoV-NL63 spike peptides, obtained before COVID-19 vaccination. The receptors were sampled from a human donor who received a COVID-19 vaccine. The CDR3 runs from the conserved cysteine through the conserved F or W. Each record gives: J gene, V gene, D gene, clone size, CDR3 protein, CDR3 DNA. The D gene is left open where the match is weak. A row's size may be missing; if present it is once, few, many or a size class.

>TRBJ1-5|TRBV5-1|-|few
CASRDRPLSNQPQHF
TGCGCCAGCAGAGACAGACCACTTAGCAATCAGCCCCAGCATTTT
>TRBJ2-1|TRBV7-3|-|-
CASSTESTDEQFF
TGTGCCAGCAGCACCGAGTCCACGGATGAGCAGTTCTTC
>TRBJ2-1|TRBV9|TRBD1|-
CASSGGGQGYNEQFF
TGTGCCAGCAGCGGGGGGGGACAGGGGTACAATGAGCAGTTCTTC
>TRBJ2-3|TRBV27|TRBD1|-
CASSLGTGGADTQYF
TGTGCCAGCAGTCTCGGGACAGGGGGCGCAGATACGCAGTATTTT
>TRBJ2-3|TRBV5-1|-|-
CASSPTHDMQYF
TGCGCCAGCAGCCCGACGCATGATATGCAGTATTTT
>TRBJ2-4|TRBV30|-|-
CAWSGGPQRGNIQYF
TGTGCCTGGAGTGGGGGCCCCCAACGAGGAAACATTCAGTACTTC
>TRBJ2-5|TRBV7-9|-|-
CASSFTRETQYF
TGTGCCAGCAGCTTCACTAGGGAGACCCAGTACTTC
>TRBJ1-2|TRBV28|-|-
CASMLGDHTQANYGYTF
TGTGCCAGTATGTTGGGTGACCACACCCAAGCTAACTATGGCTACACCTTC
>TRBJ1-2|TRBV5-4|TRBD1|-
CASSPGQEYFLYGYTF
TGTGCCAGCAGCCCCGGACAGGAGTACTTCCTCTATGGCTACACCTTC
>TRBJ1-2|TRBV5-6|-|-
CASSSGGGPHGYTF
TGTGCCAGCAGCTCCGGCGGGGGTCCCCATGGCTACACCTTC
>TRBJ2-3|TRBV21-1|-|-
CASSKAEDTQYF
TGTGCCAGCAGCAAAGCCGAAGATACGCAGTATTTT
>TRBJ1-1|TRBV6-5|-|-
CASSSDISARAFF
TGTGCCAGCAGTTCCGACATTTCGGCTAGGGCTTTCTTT
>TRBJ2-1|TRBV18|TRBD1|few
CASSRKTGENEQFF
TGTGCCAGCTCACGAAAGACAGGGGAGAATGAGCAGTTCTTC
>TRBJ1-5|TRBV5-4|-|few
CASSLGGSRNQPQHF
TGTGCCAGCAGCTTGGGGGGGTCTCGCAATCAGCCCCAGCATTTT
>TRBJ2-3|TRBV27|-|-
CASRRRGPGTDTQYF
TGTGCCAGCAGGCGTAGGGGACCAGGGACAGATACGCAGTATTTT
>TRBJ2-3|TRBV7-3|TRBD1|few
CASSQGQGWGDTQYF
TGTGCCAGCAGCCAGGGACAGGGGTGGGGAGATACGCAGTATTTT
>TRBJ1-3|TRBV5-1|-|-
CASSRTLAGNTIYF
TGCGCCAGCAGCCGGACTCTTGCTGGAAACACCATATATTTT
>TRBJ1-6|TRBV18|-|few
CASSPTPSYNSPLHF
TGTGCCAGCTCGCCGACACCGTCCTATAATTCACCCCTCCACTTT
>TRBJ1-2|TRBV5-4|-|few
CASSPTGSEGYTF
TGTGCCAGCAGCCCTACAGGGAGTGAGGGCTACACCTTC
>TRBJ1-6|TRBV3-1/TRBV3-2|-|-
CASSLGMDSPLHF
TGTGCCAGCAGCCTTGGGATGGATTCACCCCTCCACTTT
>TRBJ1-3|TRBV3-1/TRBV3-2|-|few
CASSQKGGNTIYF
TGTGCCAGCAGCCAAAAAGGGGGAAACACCATATATTTT
>TRBJ1-2|TRBV24-1|-|-
CATSDSDSYYGYTF
TGTGCCACCAGTGATTCCGACAGTTACTATGGCTACACCTTC
>TRBJ1-5|TRBV30|-|-
CAWSGTGFHDQPQHF
TGTGCCTGGAGTGGAACCGGGTTCCACGATCAGCCCCAGCATTTT
>TRBJ1-2|TRBV18|-|few
CASSQNSYYGYTF
TGTGCCAGCTCACAAAACAGTTACTATGGCTACACCTTC
>TRBJ2-1|TRBV11-2|TRBD1|-
CASSLGSGGYGEQFF
TGTGCCAGCAGCTTAGGGTCAGGGGGCTACGGTGAGCAGTTCTTC
>TRBJ1-2|TRBV5-1|-|-
CASSLVSGSGYTF
TGCGCCAGCAGCTTGGTGTCAGGGTCTGGCTACACCTTC
>TRBJ1-4|TRBV30|-|-
CAWSRRGGNEKLFF
TGTGCCTGGTCCCGACGGGGCGGGAATGAAAAACTGTTTTTT
>TRBJ1-6|TRBV30|-|few
CAWSAVSGRSPLHF
TGTGCCTGGAGTGCGGTCTCGGGGAGATCACCCCTCCACTTT
>TRBJ1-3|TRBV19|-|-
CASKDSPRGNTIYF
TGTGCCAGTAAAGACAGTCCTCGAGGAAACACCATATATTTT
>TRBJ2-1|TRBV7-2|-|-
CASSLFHNEQFF
TGTGCCAGCAGCTTATTTCACAATGAGCAGTTCTTC
>TRBJ1-2|TRBV20-1|-|-
CSANNMGGYTF
TGCAGTGCAAACAATATGGGTGGCTACACCTTC
>TRBJ2-2|TRBV5-1|TRBD2|once
CASSTLAGGLTGELFF
TGCGCCAGCAGCACCCTAGCGGGGGGCCTCACCGGGGAGCTGTTTTTT
>TRBJ1-1|TRBV18|-|few
CASSPRNTEAFF
TGTGCCAGCTCACCACGGAACACTGAAGCTTTCTTT
>TRBJ2-1|TRBV18|-|-
CASSPLGNEQFF
TGTGCCAGCTCACCACTTGGCAATGAGCAGTTCTTC
>TRBJ2-5|TRBV5-1|-|-
CASSLFGGAETQYF
TGCGCCAGCAGCTTGTTCGGCGGAGCGGAGACCCAGTACTTC
>TRBJ1-1|TRBV5-5|-|-
CASSLGSGGTTEAFF
TGTGCCAGCAGCCTGGGCTCCGGGGGGACAACTGAAGCTTTCTTT
>TRBJ2-2|TRBV7-8|-|-
CASSLEVRIGGELFF
TGTGCCAGCAGCTTAGAGGTCAGGATAGGCGGGGAGCTGTTTTTT
>TRBJ1-6|TRBV4-1|TRBD1|once
CASSQNGQGDYNSPLHF
TGCGCCAGCAGCCAAAATGGACAGGGGGACTATAATTCACCCCTCCACTTT
>TRBJ1-1|TRBV19|TRBD1|few
CASSINAGQGALTEAFF
TGTGCCAGTAGTATAAATGCGGGACAGGGGGCGCTCACTGAAGCTTTCTTT
>TRBJ1-6|TRBV7-3|-|-
CASSLAHYNSPLHF
TGTGCCAGCAGCTTGGCCCACTATAATTCACCCCTCCACTTT
>TRBJ1-3|TRBV18|TRBD1|-
CASSPELAERGLSGNTIYF
TGTGCCAGCTCACCAGAACTTGCCGAGAGGGGGCTTTCCGGAAACACCATATATTTT
>TRBJ2-3|TRBV5-1|-|-
CASGPLTADTQYF
TGCGCCAGCGGCCCACTCACGGCAGATACGCAGTATTTT
>TRBJ2-5|TRBV27|-|-
CASSSTGSGETQYF
TGTGCCAGCAGTTCAACAGGGTCTGGAGAGACCCAGTACTTC
>TRBJ1-2|TRBV4-2|-|-
CASSPIPSGGPYGYTF
TGTGCCAGCAGCCCCATACCTTCGGGGGGTCCCTATGGCTACACCTTC